These 29 T cell receptor beta chains came from one sample sequenced in a study of T cell responses to AZD1222 COVID-19 vaccine (dated by TCRdb to about 2021). The time point label of this sample denotes: baseline before first vaccination. Libraries were built with the immunoSEQ multiplex PCR assay. TCRdb carries this immuneACCESS record with in-frame sequences only. Its versions omit some clonotypes, under half of them owing to an unresolved V gene in the studies checked, with the rest unexplained. This sample is represented by 70,000 or so clones; more than 75% of them were singletons. Of the sample, more than 20% is held by the ten largest clones. This material consisted of peripheral blood, taken on day 0 of AZD1222 vaccination. These receptors all stem from an adult in good health.

This sequence joins TRBV5-4 and TRBJ1-2; 9 bases match TRBD1. After removal of 5 bases from V and 1 base from J, the junction contained 6 bases not matched to a gene. The V gene's germline CDR1 is SGHNT and CDR2 YYREEE (reference sequence). CDR3 length: 15 amino acids. The CDR3, as DNA: TGTGCCAGCAGACCTAGGACAGGGGATAACTATGGCTACACCTTC. This codes for CASRPRTGDNYGYTF.

The rearrangement joins TRBV29-1 to TRBJ1-1; a possible D gene is TRBD1 (6 bases). The CDR3 runs to 13 residues. Germline lookup yields CDR1 SQVTM and CDR2 ANQGSEA. V was shortened by 6 bases and J by 3 bases, with 14 bases between the two germline ends. The CDR3 here is CSVRLTGHTEAFF. The CDR3 DNA is TGCAGCGTCCGTTTGACAGGACACACTGAAGCTTTCTTT.

The V gene is TRBV2, the J gene TRBJ1-3, with unresolved D. CDR1 and CDR2 from the germline V gene are SNHLY and FYNNEI. The length of the CDR3 is 12 residues. Trimming removed 9 bases from V and 5 bases from J, with 11 bases in between. In DNA form, the CDR3 reads TGTGCCAGTGGACCCTCCCGAAACACCATATATTTT. Encoded protein: CASGPSRNTIYF. The full variable domain, completed using reference TRBV2 and TRBJ1-3, is EPEVTQTPSHQVTQMGQEVILRCVPISNHLYFYWYRQILGQKVEFLVSFYNNEISEKSEIFDDQFSVERPDGSNFTLKIRSTKLEDSAMYFCASGPSRNTIYFGEGSWLTVV.

The V gene is TRBV11-2, the J gene TRBJ2-6; possible D gene TRBD1, 6 bases. Germline V lookup: CDR1 SGHAT, CDR2 FQNNGV. V lost 5 bases, J lost 4 bases, and 18 bases lay in between. This CDR3 has 17 amino acids. The CDR3 DNA is TGTGCCAGCAGCCTGGGTGGTGGGGGCGCGGGGGCCAACGTCCTGACTTTC. Amino acid sequence: CASSLGGGGAGANVLTF.

V is TRBV5-1 and J is TRBJ1-3; D perhaps matches TRBD1 (6 bases). CDR1 and CDR2 from the germline V gene are SGHRS and YFSETQ. The germline V and J ends were trimmed by 1 base and 4 bases, with 9 bases remaining between them. This CDR3 has 14 residues. Here the CDR3 reads CASSLSGEGNTIYF. The CDR3 DNA sequence: TGCGCCAGCAGCTTGTCAGGGGAAGGAAACACCATATATTTT.

V and J are TRBV5-6 and TRBJ2-5, with 12 bases aligning to TRBD2. Germline V CDR1 and CDR2: SGHDT, YYEEEE. This CDR3 has 18 amino acids. Trimming took 1 base from V and 1 from J; bases not matched to a gene: 8. The CDR3 DNA reads as TGTGCCAGCAGCTTGAGGGCAGAACTAGCGGGGGGCCAAGAGACCCAGTACTTC. Translation: CASSLRAELAGGQETQYF.

This chain uses TRBV19 with TRBJ2-5; D perhaps matches TRBD2 (7 bases). The CDR3 consists of 12 residues. Germline CDR1 is LNHDA and CDR2 is SQIVND (reference sequence). V lost 11 bases to trimming and J lost 4 bases, with 14 bases between them. As DNA, the CDR3 is TGTGCCTCGAAAGGGGGGGTAGAGACCCAGTACTTC. Translating it yields CASKGGVETQYF. The whole variable domain, filled in from reference TRBV19 and TRBJ2-5, reads DGGITQSPKYLFRKEGQNVTLSCEQNLNHDAMYWYRQDPGQGLRLIYYSQIVNDFQKGDIAEGYSVSREKKESFPLTVTSAQKNPTAFYLCASKGGVETQYFGPGTRLLVL.

This chain uses TRBV15 with TRBJ1-1; unclear D gene. The CDR3 has 16 residues. CDR1 is LNHNV and CDR2 is YYDKDF in the germline V gene (reference sequence). V gave up 0 bases and J gave up 5 bases, with 16 bases separating them. The CDR3 bases are TGTGCCACCAGCAGAGATCCCTTGGCCTCGGGGACTGAAGCTTTCTTT. It encodes CATSRDPLASGTEAFF.

The chain carries TRBV25-1 and TRBJ2-1, with D tentatively TRBD1 (6 bases). There are 14 residues in the CDR3. The germline V gene has CDR1 MGHDK and CDR2 SYGVNS. The V gene lost 3 bases and the J gene lost 1 base, with 7 bases spanning the gap. The CDR3 DNA reads as TGTGCCAGCAGTGAGCAGGGGTCCTACAATGAGCAGTTCTTC. Encoded protein: CASSEQGSYNEQFF. Complete variable domain (other parts from reference TRBV25-1 and TRBJ2-1): EADIYQTPRYLVIGTGKKITLECSQTMGHDKMYWYQQDPGMELHLIHYSYGVNSTEKGDLSSESTVSRIRTEHFPLTLESARPSHTSQYLCASSEQGSYNEQFFGPGTRLTVL.

The chain has TRBV4-1 and TRBJ2-7; the D is unclear. Germline V lookup: CDR1 MGHRA, CDR2 YSYEKL. Deletions cut 4 bases from V and 4 bases from J, with 8 bases between. The CDR3 has 12 residues. The CDR3 sequence: CASSPTGYEQYF. The CDR3 DNA follows: TGCGCCAGCAGCCCGACGGGTTACGAGCAGTACTTC.

Remarks on this clone: Other nucleotide sequences from this sample produce the same CDR3. This sequence joins TRBV7-2 and TRBJ1-6, with D uncertain. The CDR3 runs to 11 residues. The germline V gene encodes CDR1 SGHTA and CDR2 FQGNSA. V lost 3 bases to trimming and J lost 7 bases, with 1 base between them. The CDR3 DNA reads as TGTGCCAGCAGCTTGAATTCACCCCTCCACTTT. Translation: CASSLNSPLHF.

This chain uses TRBV5-4 with TRBJ2-1, with D unclear. In germline, CDR1 is SGHNT, CDR2 YYREEE (reference sequence). Trimming pared 2 bases from V and 4 bases from J, leaving 1 base between. The length of the CDR3 is 11 residues. For the CDR3, the DNA is TGTGCCAGCAGCTTATACAATGAGCAGTTCTTC. This gives the protein CASSLYNEQFF.

The chain recombines TRBV6-1 with TRBJ2-2, with a possible D match to TRBD1 (5 bases). The CDR3 contains 19 residues. Germline V gene sequence: CDR1 MNHNS, CDR2 SASEGT. The V end lost 4 bases, the J end lost 3 bases, and 24 bases lay between the germline ends. CDR3 DNA: TGTGCCAGCAGTGGTGTCCTTGGCCCAGGACAACAACACACCGGGGAGCTGTTTTTT. Residues: CASSGVLGPGQQHTGELFF.

The chain recombines TRBV5-4 with TRBJ1-2; D remains unclear. Germline V gene data show CDR1 as SGHNT and CDR2 as YYREEE (reference sequence). V lost 0 bases and J lost 8, with 11 bases in between. The length of the CDR3 is 13 residues. The CDR3 DNA is TGTGCCAGCAGCTTGGCGAAAGAAGGGGGCTACACCTTC. This codes for CASSLAKEGGYTF.

J is TRBJ2-1 and V is TRBV5-1; D remains ambiguous. CDR3 length: 14 residues. Germline loops: CDR1 SGHRS, CDR2 YFSETQ. The V end was cut by 7 bases, the J end by 6 bases, with 17 bases between. CDR3 sequence: CASYTGSLGNEQFF. CDR3 sequence (DNA): TGCGCCAGCTATACCGGGTCTCTAGGCAATGAGCAGTTCTTC. The complete variable domain, with remaining parts taken from reference TRBV5-1 and TRBJ2-1, reads KAGVTQTPRYLIKTRGQQVTLSCSPISGHRSVSWYQQTPGQGLQFLFEYFSETQRNKGNFPGRFSGRQFSNSRSEMNVSTLELGDSALYLCASYTGSLGNEQFFGPGTRLTVL.

The chain's CDR3 is CASSPYREGAEAFF. The CDR3 bases are TGTGCCAGCAGCCCCTATCGGGAGGGGGCTGAAGCTTTCTTT. The chain carries TRBV11-2 and TRBJ1-1; D might be TRBD1 (6 bases). CDR1 is SGHAT, CDR2 FQNNGV, per germline. CDR3 length: 14 residues. V was trimmed by 5 bases and J by 6 bases, leaving 16 bases between them.

J is TRBJ1-5 and V is TRBV19, with 9 nucleotides matching TRBD1. V lost 8 bases to trimming and J lost 2 bases; unmatched junction nucleotides: 7. CDR1 is LNHDA and CDR2 is SQIVND in the germline V gene (reference sequence). CDR3 length equals 15 residues. CDR3 sequence (DNA): TGTGCCAGTCAGACACAGGGGGCAGGCAATCAGCCCCAGCATTTT. Protein: CASQTQGAGNQPQHF.

A single count supports this clone. The chain is built from TRBV6-6 and TRBJ2-2, with TRBD1 identical over 11 bases. Losses at the gene ends were 5 bases for V and 2 bases for J; bases not matched to a gene: 7. Germline V gene sequence: CDR1 MNHNY, CDR2 SVGAGI (reference sequence). CDR3 size: 17 residues. The CDR3 DNA reads TGTGCCAGCAGTCCCCGGACAGGGGGCGCAAACACCGGGGAGCTGTTTTTT. Protein sequence: CASSPRTGGANTGELFF.

This clone has more than one count but fewer than ten. The rearrangement uses TRBV6-6 and TRBJ1-2, with TRBD1 matching over 7 bases. CDR3 size: 15 residues. Trimming cost V 7 bases and J 2 bases; bases outside gene matches: 10. Germline V gene lookup returns CDR1 MNHNY and CDR2 SVGAGI (reference sequence). As DNA, the CDR3 is TGTGCCAGCACCAATTCGGACAGGACCAACTATGGCTACACCTTC. Translating gives CASTNSDRTNYGYTF.

The J gene is TRBJ2-3, the V gene TRBV6-1, with a weak D call TRBD2 (6 bases). The CDR3 runs to 15 residues. The germline V gene encodes CDR1 MNHNS and CDR2 SASEGT. V was cut by 1 base and J by 1 base, with 9 bases left in between. CDR3 in DNA: TGTGCCAGCAGTGAAGAGACGGGGGGCACAGATACGCAGTATTTT. Translating gives CASSEETGGTDTQYF.

The chain joins TRBV7-2 to TRBJ1-6; 8 bases map to TRBD1. The CDR3 is 16 residues long. CDR1 and CDR2 from the germline V gene are SGHTA and FQGNSA. With V trimmed by 1 base and J by 7 bases, 6 bases remained unmatched. The CDR3 reads CASSLVVRGLNSPLHF. DNA for the CDR3: TGTGCCAGCAGCTTAGTAGTCAGGGGGCTGAATTCACCCCTCCACTTT.

This clone has only one observation. The rearrangement uses TRBV7-8 and TRBJ2-3; 9 positions match TRBD1. Germline lookup yields CDR1 SGHVS and CDR2 FQNEAQ. The CDR3 has 14 amino acids. Trimming took 5 bases from V and 4 from J; bases not matched to a gene: 4. Here the CDR3 DNA reads TGTGCCAGCAGCCCCCGACAGGGGGCAGATACGCAGTATTTT. It specifies CASSPRQGADTQYF.

The V gene is TRBV18, the J gene TRBJ1-6, with a tentative D call TRBD1 (6 bases). CDR1 KGHSH and CDR2 LQKENI come from the germline V gene. This CDR3 is built from 15 residues. The V and J ends lost 3 bases and 5 bases respectively, with 11 bases between them. CDR3 loop: CASSPGAGDNSPLHF. The CDR3 nucleotides are TGTGCCAGCTCACCGGGGGCGGGGGATAATTCACCCCTCCACTTT.

In its sample, this clone was seen once. The chain joins TRBV7-9 to TRBJ2-2; D may be TRBD1 (6 bases). The V end lost 3 bases, the J end lost 4 bases, and 18 bases lay between the germline ends. Per the germline V gene, CDR1 is SEHNR and CDR2 is FQNEAQ (reference sequence). CDR3 length: 17 amino acids. CDR3 DNA sequence: TGTGCCAGCAGCTTCACCATGGGGACACTAGGCACCGGGGAGCTGTTTTTT. It specifies CASSFTMGTLGTGELFF.

This clone was counted once. The chain uses TRBV7-9 and TRBJ1-5; 7 bases align to TRBD1. The CDR3 runs 14 residues. Per germline, CDR1 SEHNR and CDR2 FQNEAQ (reference sequence). Trimming removed 6 bases from V and 3 bases from J; junction bases left unmatched: 5. The CDR3 loop is CASSPEGANQPQHF. CDR3 nucleotide sequence: TGTGCCAGCAGTCCTGAGGGGGCCAATCAGCCCCAGCATTTT. Filled out from reference TRBV7-9 and TRBJ1-5, the complete variable domain reads DTGVSQNPRHKITKRGQNVTFRCDPISEHNRLYWYRQTLGQGPEFLTYFQNEAQLEKSRLLSDRFSAERPKGSFSTLEIQRTEQGDSAMYLCASSPEGANQPQHFGDGTRLSIL.

The chain is built from TRBV3-1 (or the pseudogene TRBV3-2) and TRBJ2-3, with 7 nucleotides matching TRBD2. This CDR3 has 17 residues. Germline assignment: CDR1 LGHDT and CDR2 YNNKEL (reference sequence). V dropped 1 base and J dropped 0; count of bases not matched to a gene: 7. CDR3 sequence reads: CASSQGYLAASTDTQYF. The CDR3 region has the DNA TGTGCCAGCAGCCAAGGGTACCTAGCGGCTAGCACAGATACGCAGTATTTT.

The gene calls are TRBV2 and TRBJ1-2, with D possibly being TRBD1 (6 bases). The CDR3 consists of 14 residues. V lost 5 bases, J lost 7 bases, and 17 bases lay in between. Germline loops: CDR1 SNHLY, CDR2 FYNNEI. This chain's CDR3 is CASSPTGRVSGYTF. The CDR3 nucleotides are TGTGCCAGCAGTCCAACAGGGAGAGTTTCTGGCTACACCTTC.

This chain joins TRBV10-3 and TRBJ1-5; D is perhaps TRBD1 (5 bases). The CDR3 runs 13 residues. In germline, CDR1 is ENHRY, CDR2 SYGVKD. Trimming removed 10 bases from V and 3 bases from J, with 13 bases in between. The CDR3 DNA reads as TGTGCCACCACGGGGCAGCTCAATCAGCCCCAGCATTTT. Translating gives CATTGQLNQPQHF.

The chain carries TRBV3-1 (or the pseudogene TRBV3-2) and TRBJ1-2, with 7 bases matching TRBD1. V lost 3 bases, J lost 5 bases, and 6 bases stayed unmatched. The length of the CDR3 is 14 residues. CDR1 and CDR2 from the germline V gene are LGHDT and YNNKEL (reference sequence). The CDR3 region has the DNA TGTGCCAGCAGCCAGGGGACAGCTGGGTATGGCTACACCTTC. Its translation: CASSQGTAGYGYTF.